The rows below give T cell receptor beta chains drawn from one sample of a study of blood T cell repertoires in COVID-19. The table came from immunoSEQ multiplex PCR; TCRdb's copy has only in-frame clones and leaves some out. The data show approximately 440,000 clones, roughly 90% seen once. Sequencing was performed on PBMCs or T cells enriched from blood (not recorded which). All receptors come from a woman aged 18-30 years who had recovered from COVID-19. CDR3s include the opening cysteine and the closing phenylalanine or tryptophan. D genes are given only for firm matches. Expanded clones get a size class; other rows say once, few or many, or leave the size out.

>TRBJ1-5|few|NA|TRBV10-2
CASSHDRENQPQHF
TGCGCCAGCAGTCATGACAGAGAAAATCAGCCCCAGCATTTT
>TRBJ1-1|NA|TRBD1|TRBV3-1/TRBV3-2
CASSQDPRGFTEAFF
TGTGCCAGCAGCCAAGATCCCAGGGGGTTCACTGAAGCTTTCTTT
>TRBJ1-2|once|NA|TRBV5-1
CASSLAGDSTLLYTF
TGCGCCAGCAGCTTGGCCGGGGACTCTACCCTATTGTACACCTTC
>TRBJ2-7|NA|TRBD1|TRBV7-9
CASSRPSGQGNLYEQYF
TGTGCCAGCAGCAGACCCTCGGGACAGGGGAATCTCTACGAGCAGTACTTC
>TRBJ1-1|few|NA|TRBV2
CASSEGLRGRDTEAFF
TGTGCCAGCAGTGAGGGTTTAAGGGGGAGGGACACTGAAGCTTTCTTT
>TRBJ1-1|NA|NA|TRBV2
CASSPGGGRNTEAFF
TGTGCCAGCAGCCCCGGGGGGGGCCGGAACACTGAAGCTTTCTTT
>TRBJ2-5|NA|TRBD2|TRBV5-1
CASSSLGSSGGAGETQYF
TGCGCCAGCAGCTCCCTTGGCTCTAGCGGGGGGGCCGGAGAGACCCAGTACTTC
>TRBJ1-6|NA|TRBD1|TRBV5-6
CASSLGQGVNSPLHF
TGTGCCAGCAGCTTGGGGCAGGGGGTGAATTCACCCCTCCACTTT
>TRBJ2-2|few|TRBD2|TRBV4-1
CASSPAGVPNTGELFF
TGCGCCAGCAGCCCCGCGGGGGTACCGAACACCGGGGAGCTGTTTTTT
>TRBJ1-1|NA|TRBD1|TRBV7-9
CASNWGQGAEGVTEAFF
TGTGCCAGCAATTGGGGACAGGGGGCGGAAGGGGTCACTGAAGCTTTCTTT
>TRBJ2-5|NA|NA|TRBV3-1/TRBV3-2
CASSSGYQETQYF
TGTGCCAGCAGCTCAGGATACCAAGAGACCCAGTACTTC
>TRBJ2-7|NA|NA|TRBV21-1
CASSSRDRVRYEQYF
TGTGCCAGCAGCAGCCGGGACAGGGTGAGATACGAGCAGTACTTC
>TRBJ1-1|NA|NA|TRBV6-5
CASSYLGGFGAFF
TGTGCCAGCAGTTATCTCGGGGGGTTCGGAGCTTTCTTT
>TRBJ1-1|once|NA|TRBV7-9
CASSLRGIDDTEAFF
TGTGCCAGCAGCTTACGAGGGATCGATGACACTGAAGCTTTCTTT
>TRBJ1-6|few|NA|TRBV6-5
CASKQGVDSPLHF
TGTGCCAGCAAACAGGGCGTGGATTCACCCCTCCACTTT
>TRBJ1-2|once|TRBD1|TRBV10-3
CAISEYDRDHGYTF
TGTGCCATCAGTGAGTACGACAGGGATCATGGCTACACCTTC
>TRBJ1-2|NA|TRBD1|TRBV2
CASSDGNRGNYGYTF
TGTGCCAGCAGTGATGGCAACAGGGGTAACTATGGCTACACCTTC
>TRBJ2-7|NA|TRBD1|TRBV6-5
CASSDRVGYEQYF
TGTGCCAGCAGCGACAGGGTGGGTTACGAGCAGTACTTC
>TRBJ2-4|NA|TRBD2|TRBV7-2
CASSFGLASLAKNIQYF
TGTGCCAGCAGCTTCGGACTAGCGAGCTTAGCCAAAAACATTCAGTACTTC
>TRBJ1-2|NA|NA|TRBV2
CASIPDTNYGYTF
TGTGCCAGCATCCCGGACACCAACTATGGCTACACCTTC
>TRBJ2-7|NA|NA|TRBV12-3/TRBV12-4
CASSSVYEQYF
TGTGCCAGCAGTTCGGTATACGAGCAGTACTTC
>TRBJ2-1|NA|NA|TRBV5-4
CASSSPYGLAYNEQFF
TGTGCCAGCAGCTCTCCATATGGACTTGCCTACAATGAGCAGTTCTTC
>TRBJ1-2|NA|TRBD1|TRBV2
CASSEDRGRYGYTF
TGTGCCAGCAGTGAAGACAGGGGACGCTATGGCTACACCTTC
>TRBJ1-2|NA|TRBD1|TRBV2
CASRTGTGGYTF
TGTGCCAGCAGGACAGGGACGGGAGGCTACACCTTC
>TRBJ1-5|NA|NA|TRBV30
CAWRQGNQPQHF
TGTGCCTGGAGGCAGGGGAATCAGCCCCAGCATTTT
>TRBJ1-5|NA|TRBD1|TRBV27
CASSLTGTGNQPQHF
TGTGCCAGCAGTTTGACCGGGACAGGGAATCAGCCCCAGCATTTT
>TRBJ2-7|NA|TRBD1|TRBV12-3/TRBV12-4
CASSDRGGEQYF
TGTGCCAGCAGCGACAGGGGGGGAGAGCAGTACTTC
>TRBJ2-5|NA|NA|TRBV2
CASSPRQTSETQYF
TGTGCCAGCAGCCCCAGACAGACGAGCGAGACCCAGTACTTC
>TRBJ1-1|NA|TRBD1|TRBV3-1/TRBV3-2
CASRGDRGNTEAFF
TGTGCCAGCAGGGGGGACAGAGGAAACACTGAAGCTTTCTTT
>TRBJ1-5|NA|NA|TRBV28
CASTLGGGNQPQHF
TGTGCCAGCACCCTGGGGGGGGGCAATCAGCCCCAGCATTTT
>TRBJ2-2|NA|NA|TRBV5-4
CASSLGQNTGELFF
TGTGCCAGCAGCTTGGGACAGAACACCGGGGAGCTGTTTTTT
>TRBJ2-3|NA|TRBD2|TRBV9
CASSVGLAGAQDTQYF
TGTGCCAGCAGCGTAGGCTTAGCGGGGGCCCAAGATACGCAGTATTTT
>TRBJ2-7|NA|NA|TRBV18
CASSPGSGEQYF
TGTGCCAGCTCCCCGGGATCCGGCGAGCAGTACTTC
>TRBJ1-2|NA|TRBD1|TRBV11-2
CASSLDGTDYYGYTF
TGTGCCAGCAGCTTAGATGGGACAGATTACTATGGCTACACCTTC
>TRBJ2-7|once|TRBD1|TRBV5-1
CASSLGTGGFSYEQYF
TGCGCCAGCAGCTTGGGGACAGGGGGGTTCTCCTACGAGCAGTACTTC
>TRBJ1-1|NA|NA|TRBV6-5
CASSPVGGDTEAFF
TGTGCCAGCAGTCCCGTAGGAGGGGATACTGAAGCTTTCTTT
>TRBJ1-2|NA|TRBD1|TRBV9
CASSDPLGVDRGRLLGYTF
TGTGCCAGCAGCGACCCTCTGGGGGTGGACAGGGGTAGACTGCTTGGCTACACCTTC
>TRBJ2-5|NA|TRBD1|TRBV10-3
CAISATGEETQYF
TGTGCCATCAGTGCAACAGGGGAAGAGACCCAGTACTTC
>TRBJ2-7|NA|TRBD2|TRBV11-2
CASRSLAGRAEQYF
TGTGCCAGCAGATCCCTAGCGGGGAGAGCCGAGCAGTACTTC
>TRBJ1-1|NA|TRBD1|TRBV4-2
CASSQGEVTGGNTEAFF
TGTGCCAGCAGCCAAGGAGAGGTGACAGGGGGGAACACTGAAGCTTTCTTT
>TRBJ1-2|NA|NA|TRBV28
CASRFQGFNYGYTF
TGTGCCAGCAGATTCCAGGGGTTTAACTATGGCTACACCTTC
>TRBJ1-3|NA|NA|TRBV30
CAWGVGGSGNTIYF
TGTGCCTGGGGGGTCGGGGGCTCTGGAAACACCATATATTTT
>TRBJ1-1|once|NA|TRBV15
CATSRGAANTEAFF
TGTGCCACCAGCAGGGGAGCAGCAAACACTGAAGCTTTCTTT
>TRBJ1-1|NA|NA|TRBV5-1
CASSPLAGEAFF
TGCGCCAGCAGCCCCCTCGCGGGGGAAGCTTTCTTT
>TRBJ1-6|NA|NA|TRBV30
CAWSDKSSYNSPLHF
TGTGCCTGGAGTGACAAAAGCTCCTATAATTCACCCCTCCACTTT
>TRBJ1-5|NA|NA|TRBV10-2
CASALEGSGQPQHF
TGCGCCAGCGCCCTCGAGGGAAGCGGGCAGCCCCAGCATTTT
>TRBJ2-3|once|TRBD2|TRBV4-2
CASSQVGASGVTDTQYF
TGTGCCAGCAGCCAAGTCGGGGCTAGCGGGGTGACAGATACGCAGTATTTT
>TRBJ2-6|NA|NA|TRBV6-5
CASSYSRPGANVLTF
TGTGCCAGCAGTTACTCGAGGCCAGGGGCCAACGTCCTGACTTTC
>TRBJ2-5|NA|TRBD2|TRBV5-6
CASSLALAGEYQETQYF
TGTGCCAGCAGCCTGGCCCTGGCGGGGGAGTACCAAGAGACCCAGTACTTC
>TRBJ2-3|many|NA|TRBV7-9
CASSLSRRFGTDTQYF
TGTGCCAGCAGCTTATCTCGCAGGTTTGGCACAGATACGCAGTATTTT
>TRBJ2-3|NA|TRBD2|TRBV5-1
CASSPEGLAGDTDTQYF
TGCGCCAGCAGCCCCGAGGGACTAGCGGGGGACACAGATACGCAGTATTTT
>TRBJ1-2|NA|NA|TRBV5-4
CASSLAVGGASNYGYTF
TGTGCCAGCAGCTTGGCGGTTGGAGGGGCTTCCAACTATGGCTACACCTTC
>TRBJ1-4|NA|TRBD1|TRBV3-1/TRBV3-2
CASSQDRVEEKLFF
TGTGCCAGCAGCCAGGACAGGGTAGAAGAAAAACTGTTTTTT
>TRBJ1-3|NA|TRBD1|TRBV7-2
CASSSRTGGSSGNTIYF
TGTGCCAGCAGCTCGAGGACAGGGGGAAGCTCTGGAAACACCATATATTTT
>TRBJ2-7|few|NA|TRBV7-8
CASSLPETSYEQYF
TGTGCCAGCAGCCTCCCGGAGACGTCCTACGAGCAGTACTTC
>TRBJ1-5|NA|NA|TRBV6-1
CASTFPNQPQHF
TGTGCCAGCACCTTCCCGAATCAGCCCCAGCATTTT
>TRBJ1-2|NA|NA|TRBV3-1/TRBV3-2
CASSQDGGGDGYTF
TGTGCCAGCAGCCAAGATGGGGGAGGGGATGGCTACACCTTC
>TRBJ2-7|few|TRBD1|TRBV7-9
CASSLAGTGMQYF
TGTGCCAGCAGCTTGGCCGGGACAGGGATGCAGTACTTC
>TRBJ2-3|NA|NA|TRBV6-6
CASSRDLRGNTDTQYF
TGTGCCAGCAGTCGTGATCTACGGGGAAACACAGATACGCAGTATTTT